This record concerns one T cell receptor (beta chain) sequence. CDR3 length equals 15 residues. CDR1 SGHAT and CDR2 FQDESV come from the germline V gene (reference sequence). V lost 4 bases and J 0 bases, leaving 12 bases between the germline ends. The data stem from a study of blood T cells in healthy people across ages. Each donor gave around 9.3 milliliters of peripheral blood. A J-beta primer mix and a sample-barcoded 5' primer were used in a second PCR of about 6 to 12 cycles. TCRdb passed the 5' RACE reads through MiXCR, listing each CDR3 protein once. The sample has over a million distinct CDR3 sequences; around 27% are singletons. The same data also contributed to another study, on T cells of mothers and their children. That study reports: According to the study, all extracted RNA entered cDNA synthesis at around 1.5 ug per 15 ul.

The chain has TRBV11-1 and TRBJ1-1, with unresolved D. Sequenced: blood. The receptor comes from a girl aged 2 to 10 in good health. In DNA, the CDR3 is TGTGCCAGCAGCTCAGGAGAACCGATGAACACTGAAGCTTTCTTT. Protein: CASSSGEPMNTEAFF.